The 29 T cell receptor beta chains below all came from one sample that was sequenced in a study of control samples from healthy donors and cancer patients. The assay was immunoSEQ multiplex PCR, and TCRdb's table has in-frame clones only and misses some. The profile shows some 130,000 clones, around nine tenths of them singletons. Sequenced input: blood. The source is a man in his forties in good health.

The chain carries TRBV12-3 or TRBV12-4 and TRBJ1-5; D ambiguous. The CDR3 runs 12 residues. Trimming removed 6 bases at V and 11 bases at J, with 14 bases between. The CDR3 protein is CASSRNQQAQHF. CDR3 coding DNA: TGTGCCAGCAGCCGGAACCAGCAGGCCCAGCATTTT.

V gene TRBV20-1 combines with J gene TRBJ1-6; possible D gene TRBD1, 6 bases. The CDR3 extends over 16 amino acids. V dropped 3 bases and J dropped 5 bases, with 17 bases sitting between them. Per germline, CDR1 DFQATT and CDR2 SNEGSKA (reference sequence). The CDR3, as DNA: TGCAGTGCTAGTCGTGGGGTGGGGGGCGATAATTCACCCCTCCACTTT. Its translation: CSASRGVGGDNSPLHF.

With regard to this clone: Compared with germline, one end of the junction differs, possibly owing to a read error. The chain links TRBV5-5 to TRBJ1-4, with D hard to call. The germline gives CDR1 SGHKS, CDR2 YYEKEE (reference sequence). The CDR3 length is 16 residues. The CDR3 DNA reads as TGTGCCAGCAGCCTCCGGACCGCGGCAACTAATGAAAAACTGCTTTTT. Translation gives CASSLRTAATNEKLLF.

This clone appeared once. The chain uses TRBV19 and TRBJ1-1, with unresolved D. CDR1 and CDR2 from the germline V gene are LNHDA and SQIVND (reference sequence). There are 12 residues in the CDR3. Deletions cut 9 bases from V and 5 bases from J, with 13 bases between. The CDR3 sequence is CASSLGFTEAFF. CDR3 nucleotide sequence: TGTGCCAGCAGCTTGGGGTTTACTGAAGCTTTCTTT.

This clone was counted between two and nine times. The gene calls are TRBV7-2 and TRBJ2-1; 10 bases align to TRBD2. Germline lookup yields CDR1 SGHTA and CDR2 FQGNSA. The CDR3 is 15 residues long. V lost 2 bases to trimming and J lost 2 bases; unmatched junction nucleotides: 0. This CDR3 reads CASSLSGGAYNEQFF. CDR3 coding DNA: TGTGCCAGCAGCTTAAGCGGGGGGGCCTACAATGAGCAGTTCTTC.

The chain recombines TRBV2 with TRBJ2-1, with 7 positions matching TRBD2. The CDR3 is made up of 15 amino acids. J was trimmed by 8 bases and V by 0 bases; bases with no gene match: 7. Germline values: CDR1 SNHLY, CDR2 FYNNEI. For the CDR3, the DNA is TGTGCCAGCAGTGAAGCGGGGGGGTGGGACCATGAGCAGTTCTTC. Protein: CASSEAGGWDHEQFF.

The CDR3 region has the DNA TGTGCCAGCAGCACCAGCCCTAGGACAGTCCGCGAGCAGTACTTC. Translation gives CASSTSPRTVREQYF. The chain employs TRBV9 and TRBJ2-7; a weak D match, TRBD1 (6 bases). The V end was cut by 4 bases, the J end by 6 bases, with 20 bases between. The CDR3 has 15 amino acids. CDR1 and CDR2 (germline): SGDLS, YYNGEE.

J is TRBJ2-7 and V is TRBV4-2, with a possible D match to TRBD1 (5 bases). This CDR3 comprises 15 residues. The germline V and J ends were trimmed by 1 base and 4 bases, with 14 bases remaining between them. CDR1 is LGHNA and CDR2 is YNFKEQ in the germline V gene. The chain's CDR3 is CASSQAAGKGYEQYF. The CDR3 DNA follows: TGTGCCAGCAGCCAAGCGGCAGGGAAGGGGTACGAGCAGTACTTC.

This clone was detected once. CDR3 region: CASSTGLAGSTDTQYF. The DNA for the CDR3 is TGCGCCAGCAGCACCGGACTAGCGGGGAGCACAGATACGCAGTATTTT. The rearrangement uses TRBV5-1 and TRBJ2-3; 12 positions agree with TRBD2. V lost 4 bases, J lost 0 bases, and 3 bases stayed unmatched. The CDR3 has 16 residues. In germline, CDR1 is SGHRS, CDR2 YFSETQ.

Only one count was recorded for this clone. V usage is TRBV4-2 and J usage is TRBJ2-2, with 7 bases fitting TRBD2. Germline lookup yields CDR1 LGHNA and CDR2 YNFKEQ. CDR3 size: 15 residues. V lost 1 base and J lost 5; bases outside the gene matches: 4. CDR3 coding DNA: TGTGCCAGCAGCCAAGCGCAAGCGGGGACCGGGGAGCTGTTTTTT. It is translated as CASSQAQAGTGELFF.

The chain combines TRBV9 with TRBJ1-6, with D perhaps matching TRBD1 (6 bases). Germline lookup yields CDR1 SGDLS and CDR2 YYNGEE. CDR3 length: 13 amino acids. Trimming took 4 bases from V and 8 from J, leaving 10 bases between them. The CDR3 region is CASSPHRDSPLHF. In DNA form, the CDR3 reads TGTGCCAGCAGCCCCCACAGGGATTCACCCCTCCACTTT.

The chain employs TRBV24-1 and TRBJ2-5, with 7 positions matching TRBD2. Germline lookup yields CDR1 KGHDR and CDR2 SFDVKD. V was pared by 3 bases and J by 0 bases, with 6 bases of the junction left unmatched. The length of the CDR3 is 16 residues. The CDR3 is CATSDSGDQYQETQYF. The CDR3 coding sequence is TGTGCCACCAGTGATAGCGGGGACCAGTACCAAGAGACCCAGTACTTC.

This clone was found a few times. This chain links TRBV7-3 with TRBJ2-3, with D perhaps given as TRBD1 or TRBD2 (6 bases each). The germline V gene encodes CDR1 SGHTA and CDR2 FQGTGA. Trimming stripped 1 base from V and 13 bases from J, with 15 bases between. CDR3 length: 13 amino acids. CDR3: CASSLNPAGEEYF. CDR3 DNA sequence: TGTGCCAGCAGCTTAAATCCGGCAGGGGAGGAGTATTTT.

This clone was seen just once. The CDR3 sequence: CASSQQSGQTYEQYF. The CDR3 DNA follows: TGTGCCAGCAGCCAGCAGTCGGGACAGACCTACGAGCAGTACTTC. The V gene is TRBV7-9, the J gene TRBJ2-7; 7 bases align to TRBD1. This CDR3 region has 15 residues. Trimming removed 5 bases from V and 2 bases from J; junction bases left unmatched: 9. Germline V CDR1 and CDR2: SEHNR, FQNEAQ (reference sequence). Drawing the rest from reference TRBV7-9 and TRBJ2-7, the complete variable domain is DTGVSQNPRHKITKRGQNVTFRCDPISEHNRLYWYRQTLGQGPEFLTYFQNEAQLEKSRLLSDRFSAERPKGSFSTLEIQRTEQGDSAMYLCASSQQSGQTYEQYFGPGTRLTVT.

The chain has TRBV5-1 and TRBJ2-7; the match to TRBD1 covers 10 bases. Germline V lookup: CDR1 SGHRS, CDR2 YFSETQ. Trimming at V came to 4 bases and at J to 6 bases, leaving 7 bases not matched to a gene. The CDR3 runs to 14 residues. The CDR3 reads CASSARTGGFEQYF. The DNA for the CDR3 is TGCGCCAGCAGCGCGAGGACAGGGGGGTTCGAGCAGTACTTC.

Concerning this clone itself: A read error is likely, as this CDR3 ends without the conserved phenylalanine or tryptophan. The V gene is TRBV19, the J gene TRBJ1-1; D is unclear. This CDR3 has 13 residues. Germline V gene lookup returns CDR1 LNHDA and CDR2 SQIVND (reference sequence). With 1 base removed from V and 0 bases from J, the gap between germline ends came to 3 bases. CDR3 DNA sequence: TGTGCCAGTAGTATAGGCATGAACACTGAAGCTTTCCTT. The encoded protein is CASSIGMNTEAFL.

CDR3 DNA sequence: TGCGCCAGCAGCTTGGCCCGGGGCGGCAATGAGCAGTTCTTC. Protein product: CASSLARGGNEQFF. The rearrangement uses TRBV5-1 and TRBJ2-1; either TRBD1 or TRBD2 may supply D (5 bases each). V lost 0 bases to trimming and J lost 6 bases, with 10 bases between them. The CDR3 extends over 14 amino acids. Germline V gives CDR1 SGHRS, CDR2 YFSETQ.

This sequence joins TRBV6-5 and TRBJ2-7; 7 bases match TRBD1. Trimming removed 7 bases from V and 1 base from J; junction bases left unmatched: 7. CDR1 and CDR2 from the germline V gene are MNHEY and SVGAGI. The CDR3 has 14 residues. The CDR3 protein is CASKDRALSYEQYF. The CDR3 DNA is TGTGCCAGCAAAGACAGGGCGCTTTCCTACGAGCAGTACTTC.

This rearrangement joins TRBV4-1 to TRBJ2-7, with D tentatively TRBD1 (6 bases). Trimming took off 3 bases at V and 1 base at J, with 13 bases between the two ends. The CDR3 runs 15 residues. Germline CDR1 MGHRA, CDR2 YSYEKL. The CDR3 DNA reads TGCGCCAGCAGCCAGACCAGACAGGTATCCTACGAGCAGTACTTC. Its translation: CASSQTRQVSYEQYF.

This chain joins TRBV20-1 and TRBJ2-7, with TRBD2 as a possible D gene (5 bases). Trimming shortened V by 6 bases and J by 10 bases, and 16 bases separated the two germline ends. The germline V gene has CDR1 DFQATT and CDR2 SNEGSKA (reference sequence). The CDR3 is 11 amino acids. This CDR3 is CSAYRDPIQYF. CDR3 DNA sequence: TGCAGTGCCTACCGGGATCCTATACAGTACTTC.

This chain connects TRBV5-1 to TRBJ2-7; 8 bases fit TRBD1. The CDR3 has 14 residues. CDR1 and CDR2 from the germline V gene are SGHRS and YFSETQ. V shed 3 bases and J 3 bases; nucleotides not matched to a gene: 5. The CDR3 is CASSSGTGGYEQYF. The CDR3 DNA reads TGCGCCAGCAGCTCCGGGACAGGAGGCTACGAGCAGTACTTC.

V and J are TRBV27 and TRBJ2-1; D unclear. The germline V and J ends were trimmed by 5 bases and 12 bases, with 20 bases remaining between them. Germline assignment: CDR1 MNHEY and CDR2 SMNVEV (reference sequence). The CDR3 runs to 14 residues. The CDR3 is CASSRTSSKLGQFF. In DNA form, the CDR3 reads TGTGCCAGCAGTCGTACATCATCTAAGCTTGGGCAGTTCTTC.

The chain uses TRBV19 and TRBJ2-7; D possibly corresponds to TRBD2 (6 bases). From germline, CDR1 is LNHDA and CDR2 SQIVND (reference sequence). The CDR3 extends over 12 amino acids. Trimming took off 4 bases at V and 4 bases at J, with 8 bases between the two ends. CDR3 nucleotide sequence: TGTGCCAGTAGTAGGGGGACTTACGAGCAGTACTTC. It specifies CASSRGTYEQYF.

The chain couples TRBV27 to TRBJ1-1; D gene ambiguous. The CDR3 length is 13 residues. Germline V gives CDR1 MNHEY, CDR2 SMNVEV (reference sequence). Trimming left V 3 bases short and J 0 bases short, with 5 bases between. The CDR3 DNA reads as TGTGCCAGCAGTTTGCAAGTGAACACTGAAGCTTTCTTT. It yields the protein CASSLQVNTEAFF.

This sequence joins TRBV7-9 and TRBJ1-2, with 11 bases that match TRBD1. After removal of 5 bases from V and 5 bases from J, the junction contained 7 bases not matched to a gene. This CDR3 comprises 15 residues. Germline CDR1 and CDR2: SEHNR and FQNEAQ (reference sequence). In nucleotides, the CDR3 is TGTGCCAGCAGCCCTGGGACAGGGGGTCTGTATGGCTACACCTTC. This gives the protein CASSPGTGGLYGYTF.

V usage is TRBV7-2 and J usage is TRBJ2-5; 8 bases match TRBD2. Germline CDR1 SGHTA, CDR2 FQGNSA. CDR3 length equals 14 residues. The V and J ends lost 6 bases and 6 bases, in that order; junction bases with no gene match: 9. CDR3 sequence (DNA): TGTGCCAGCAGTTACGGGGGGGGGCTGAAGACCCAGTACTTC. Amino acid sequence: CASSYGGGLKTQYF.

This clone was observed a single time. V and J are TRBV6-1 and TRBJ2-2; D is possibly TRBD1 (5 bases). Germline CDR1 and CDR2: MNHNS and SASEGT. The CDR3 consists of 13 residues. V lost 0 bases and J 6 bases, leaving 5 bases between the germline ends. CDR3 DNA sequence: TGTGCCAGCAGTGAAGCGGGGCCCGGGGAGCTGTTTTTT. As protein: CASSEAGPGELFF.

V usage is TRBV14 and J usage is TRBJ1-4; D is possibly TRBD1 (6 bases). The CDR3 sequence is 16 residues long. The V gene's germline CDR1 is SGHDN and CDR2 FVKESK. Trimming removed 0 bases from V and 3 bases from J, with 11 bases in between. The chain's CDR3 is CASSQEGGAPNEKLFF. The CDR3 DNA follows: TGTGCCAGCAGCCAAGAAGGGGGAGCCCCTAATGAAAAACTGTTTTTT.

The CDR3 DNA follows: TGTGCCAGCAGTGGGCGGGACGCTTTCGGCTACACCTTC. Amino acid sequence: CASSGRDAFGYTF. The J gene is TRBJ1-2, the V gene TRBV12-3 or TRBV12-4; D is perhaps TRBD1 (5 bases). The CDR3 is 13 residues long. V dropped 5 bases and J dropped 8 bases, with 15 bases sitting between them.